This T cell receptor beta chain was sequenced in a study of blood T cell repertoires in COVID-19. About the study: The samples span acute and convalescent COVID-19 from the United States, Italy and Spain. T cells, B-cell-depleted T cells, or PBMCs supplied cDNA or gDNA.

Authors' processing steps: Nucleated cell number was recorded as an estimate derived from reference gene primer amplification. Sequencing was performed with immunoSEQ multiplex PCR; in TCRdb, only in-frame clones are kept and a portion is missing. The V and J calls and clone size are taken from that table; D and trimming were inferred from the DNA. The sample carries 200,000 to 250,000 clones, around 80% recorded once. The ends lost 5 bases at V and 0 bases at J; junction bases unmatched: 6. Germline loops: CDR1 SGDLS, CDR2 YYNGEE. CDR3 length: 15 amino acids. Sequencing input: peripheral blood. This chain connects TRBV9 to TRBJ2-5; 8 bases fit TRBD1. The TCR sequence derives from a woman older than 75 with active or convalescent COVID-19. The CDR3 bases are TGTGCCAGCAGACTTACGGGACAGGACCAAGAGACCCAGTACTTC. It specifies CASRLTGQDQETQYF.